This passage covers 20 T cell receptor beta chains from one sample sequenced in a study of Tregs in tolerant kidney transplant recipients. The data were produced by immunoSEQ multiplex PCR, yet TCRdb's version contains in-frame clones alone and is incomplete. The sample shows approximately 90,000 clones, around 90% of them seen only once. Material: CD8+ T cells from blood. These receptor sequences come from a human donor in good health.

The chain recombines TRBV11-3 with TRBJ2-7, with TRBD1 matching 10 bases. Germline values: CDR1 SGHNT, CDR2 YENEEA. The CDR3 is made up of 16 amino acids. V gave up 5 bases and J gave up 4 bases; unmatched junction bases: 11. In DNA, the CDR3 is TGTGCCAGCAGCCAAGGAATTCCGGGACAGGGGTACGAGCAGTACTTC. This codes for CASSQGIPGQGYEQYF.

This clone was detected only once. The V and J genes are TRBV27 and TRBJ2-1, with D possibly matching TRBD2 (6 bases). The ends were cut back, 5 bases at V and 9 bases at J, with 11 bases in the middle. Germline CDR1 is MNHEY and CDR2 is SMNVEV (reference sequence). The CDR3 consists of 12 residues. This CDR3 is CASSPVGSEQFF. The CDR3 bases are TGTGCCAGCAGTCCCGTCGGGAGTGAGCAGTTCTTC.

V usage is TRBV7-6 and J usage is TRBJ1-1; 10 bases align to TRBD1. V lost 7 bases to trimming and J lost 10 bases; unmatched junction nucleotides: 9. Germline V lookup: CDR1 SGHVS, CDR2 FNYEAQ. The CDR3 has 13 residues. Here the CDR3 reads CASTQGQGFGAFF. For the CDR3, the DNA is TGTGCCAGCACCCAGGGACAGGGGTTCGGAGCTTTCTTT. The whole variable domain, remainder taken from reference TRBV7-6 and TRBJ1-1, is GAGVSQSPRYKVTKRGQDVALRCDPISGHVSLYWYRQALGQGPEFLTYFNYEAQQDKSGLPNDRFSAERPEGSISTLTIQRTEQRDSAMYRCASTQGQGFGAFFGQGTRLTVV.

The chain employs TRBV6-5 and TRBJ2-7; D ambiguous. Deletions cut 5 bases from V and 6 bases from J, with 14 bases between. The CDR3 extends over 13 amino acids. Germline V gene sequence: CDR1 MNHEY, CDR2 SVGAGI. The CDR3 spells CASSEAQRAEQYF. In DNA form, the CDR3 reads TGTGCCAGCAGTGAAGCGCAACGGGCCGAGCAGTACTTC.

This chain uses TRBV7-9 with TRBJ1-1; 8 nucleotides line up with TRBD1. The V segment lost 5 bases and the J segment 0 bases; nucleotides outside the gene matches: 8. Germline V gene lookup returns CDR1 SEHNR and CDR2 FQNEAQ (reference sequence). This CDR3 is built from 16 residues. Here the CDR3 DNA reads TGTGCCAGCAGCGTGCCGACAGGGGTCCTGAACACTGAAGCTTTCTTT. Protein: CASSVPTGVLNTEAFF.

This clone was seen just once. J is TRBJ1-1 and V is TRBV15; D gene ambiguous. This CDR3 spans 18 amino acids. The V end lost 1 base, the J end lost 0 bases, and 18 bases lay between the germline ends. CDR1 LNHNV and CDR2 YYDKDF come from the germline V gene (reference sequence). CDR3 amino acids: CATSRGFLDWEMNTEAFF. The CDR3 DNA is TGTGCCACCAGCAGAGGCTTCCTCGACTGGGAGATGAACACTGAAGCTTTCTTT.

The rearrangement uses TRBV19 and TRBJ2-3; 12 nucleotides line up with TRBD2. With 4 bases clipped from V and 2 bases from J, the junction kept 4 bases outside the gene matches. Looked up from germline, CDR1 is LNHDA and CDR2 is SQIVND (reference sequence). The CDR3 spans 16 residues. The CDR3 region is CASSTRTSGATDTQYF. The CDR3, as DNA: TGTGCCAGTAGTACCCGGACTAGCGGGGCCACAGATACGCAGTATTTT.

The chain carries TRBV27 and TRBJ2-5; possible D gene TRBD1, 7 bases. Trimming took 7 bases from V and 5 from J, leaving 20 bases between them. In germline, CDR1 is MNHEY, CDR2 SMNVEV (reference sequence). The CDR3 is 15 amino acids. The CDR3 sequence is CASKLTGLEGETQYF. In DNA form, the CDR3 reads TGTGCCAGCAAATTGACAGGGCTGGAGGGGGAGACCCAGTACTTC.

This chain connects TRBV27 to TRBJ1-1; the D is unclear. With 1 base removed from V and 3 bases from J, the gap between germline ends came to 18 bases. This CDR3 is built from 17 residues. Germline V gene lookup returns CDR1 MNHEY and CDR2 SMNVEV (reference sequence). Written as DNA, the CDR3 is TGTGCCAGCAGTTTATACGGGTATCGAACCTATGACACTGAAGCTTTCTTT. The encoded protein is CASSLYGYRTYDTEAFF.

The genes are TRBV5-6 and TRBJ1-2, with D possibly being TRBD1 (5 bases). Deletions cut 1 base from V and 2 bases from J, with 9 bases between. Germline CDR1 is SGHDT and CDR2 is YYEEEE. CDR3 size: 14 residues. The CDR3: CASSLQGSNYGYTF. The CDR3 bases are TGTGCCAGCAGCTTGCAGGGATCAAACTATGGCTACACCTTC. The full variable domain, rest sourced from reference TRBV5-6 and TRBJ1-2, is DAGVTQSPTHLIKTRGQQVTLRCSPKSGHDTVSWYQQALGQGPQFIFQYYEEEERQRGNFPDRFSGHQFPNYSSELNVNALLLGDSALYLCASSLQGSNYGYTFGSGTRLTVV.

This chain connects TRBV11-3 to TRBJ2-1, with a tentative D call TRBD2 (5 bases). CDR1 is SGHNT, CDR2 YENEEA, per germline. The CDR3 is made up of 15 amino acids. Trimming removed 2 bases from V and 9 bases from J, with 17 bases in between. The CDR3 reads CASSLTRDGSSEQFF. CDR3 nucleotide sequence: TGTGCCAGCAGCTTAACTAGGGATGGTTCTAGTGAGCAGTTCTTC.

The V and J genes are TRBV27 and TRBJ1-2; 10 bases are shared with TRBD1. V gave up 5 bases and J gave up 4 bases; unmatched junction bases: 10. The CDR3 contains 16 residues. Germline V gene data show CDR1 as MNHEY and CDR2 as SMNVEV (reference sequence). The CDR3 sequence: CASSDGTGVLGYGYTF. CDR3 in DNA: TGTGCCAGCAGTGACGGGACAGGGGTCCTGGGCTATGGCTACACCTTC.

The chain recombines TRBV7-9 with TRBJ1-2, with a weak D call TRBD1 (5 bases). The CDR3 has 16 amino acids. V shed 2 bases and J shed 4 bases, with 17 bases lying between them. The germline V gene encodes CDR1 SEHNR and CDR2 FQNEAQ (reference sequence). The CDR3: CASSLTAREGIYGYTF. As DNA, the CDR3 is TGTGCCAGCAGCTTAACTGCGAGGGAGGGGATCTATGGCTACACCTTC.

V usage is TRBV6-6 and J usage is TRBJ2-1; the D is unclear. The CDR3 loop spans 14 amino acids. Germline CDR1 and CDR2: MNHNY and SVGAGI (reference sequence). Trimming took off 1 base at V and 8 bases at J, with 12 bases between the two ends. CDR3 sequence (DNA): TGTGCCAGCAGTTACTTGGCAAAATGGGATGAGCAGTTCTTC. This translates into CASSYLAKWDEQFF.

In DNA form, the CDR3 reads TGTGCCTGGAGAGATTTTAACTCTGGAAACACCATATATTTT. This gives the protein CAWRDFNSGNTIYF. The rearrangement links TRBV30 to TRBJ1-3; no definite D call. The ends were cut back, 3 bases at V and 0 bases at J, with 9 bases in the middle. The CDR3 spans 14 residues. CDR1 is GTSNPN, CDR2 SVGIG, per germline (reference sequence).

The genes are TRBV19 and TRBJ1-2, with no clear D. Germline CDR1 reads LNHDA; CDR2 reads SQIVND (reference sequence). Trimming stripped 4 bases from V and 8 bases from J, with 20 bases between. The CDR3 consists of 15 residues. CDR3 DNA sequence: TGTGCCAGTAGTAAAGAGGGATCTCCTATGTGGGGCTACACCTTC. Translated, it gives CASSKEGSPMWGYTF.

The chain has TRBV27 and TRBJ2-7; 8 bases map to TRBD1. The CDR3 has 14 residues. The V gene's germline CDR1 is MNHEY and CDR2 SMNVEV (reference sequence). The junction had 7 bases not matched to a gene; V was cut back by 5 bases and J by 4 bases. Written as DNA, the CDR3 is TGTGCCAGCAGTACCCCCAGGGGGCAATACGAGCAGTACTTC. As protein: CASSTPRGQYEQYF.

The rearrangement links TRBV5-1 to TRBJ1-1; no definite D call. V lost 2 bases to trimming and J lost 5 bases, with 16 bases between them. Germline CDR1 SGHRS, CDR2 YFSETQ. The CDR3 loop spans 15 amino acids. CDR3 in amino acids: CASSFSPSGGTEAFF. The CDR3 DNA is TGCGCCAGCAGCTTCAGTCCCTCCGGAGGTACTGAAGCTTTCTTT.

V is TRBV5-1 and J is TRBJ2-2, with a tentative D call TRBD2 (7 bases). The CDR3 covers 16 residues. The V gene lost 3 bases and the J gene lost 0 bases, with 12 bases spanning the gap. CDR1 is SGHRS and CDR2 is YFSETQ in the germline V gene. The CDR3: CASSSGGATNTGELFF. In DNA, the CDR3 is TGCGCCAGCAGCTCTGGGGGGGCGACGAACACCGGGGAGCTGTTTTTT.

The rearrangement joins TRBV18 to TRBJ1-2, with D possibly TRBD1 on 6 matching bases. V was pared by 3 bases and J by 8 bases, with 13 bases between. CDR1 and CDR2 from the germline V gene are KGHSH and LQKENI. The CDR3 runs 13 residues. The CDR3 nucleotides are TGTGCCAGCTCACCCAGACAGGTGGAGGGCTACACCTTC. Its translation: CASSPRQVEGYTF.